This T cell receptor (beta chain) was identified in a study of cytomegalovirus exposure and HLA in healthy donors (dated by TCRdb to 2015 to 2018). In the study overall: According to an earlier analysis of 450 to 650 of the donors, some 170 million T cells yielded 117 million unique TCR beta sequences and approximately 280 Gb of sequence data. In the later analysis, no new phenotypic data were used to find candidate immune exposures; instead, reliance was placed on TCR beta sequences and their occurrence across donors. Every discovery cohort repertoire had been produced on one sequencing platform. Roughly 300 gigabases of sequencing data and around 85 million unique TCR sequences made up an early release that covered several hundred HLA-typed donors. A later analysis re-examined previously published TCR beta repertoires from roughly 720 donors and added high-resolution HLA genotyping to investigate patterns of TCR occurrence. Alongside the repertoire data, information on donor age, sex, ethnicity and CMV serostatus was compiled. HLA typing included class I and class II loci at four-digit resolution. Among about 370 genotyped donors of the cohort, an average of roughly 230,000 unique TCR beta nucleotide sequences was sequenced per donor, of which about 18% were non-productive. Using immunosequencing, the study profiled T cell repertoires from 500 to 800 subjects and related those repertoires to cytomegalovirus serostatus. High-throughput TCR immunosequencing, statistical association of individual TCRs with disease status, and machine learning were combined to predict cytomegalovirus infection status. In a later genetic analysis, genome-wide SNP genotypes for about 65% of the roughly 700 donors were used, and that subset was treated as a discovery cohort. Because of strong linkage in the cohort, roughly 5 DR-DQ haplotypes were treated as single units for association and clustering. In addition to the first cohort of 500 to 850 subjects, a separate validation cohort of some 120 different subjects was used. Typing coverage differed by locus: A, B, C, DRB1 and DQB1 were typed in about 620-630 donors, DQA1 in 500 to 550, DPA1 in 600 to 610, and DPB1 in around 490. Among the roughly 410 genotyped donors, under 90% belonged to the genetic ancestry cluster associated with self-reported Caucasian donors. In an earlier analysis of over 550 of the donors, high-throughput TCR beta sequencing was used to judge whether each TCR beta V gene segment behaved as functional or pseudogenic. The study was designed to test whether signatures of past pathogen exposure could be identified by cataloging public T cell receptors. Summary of the overall study and its limitations: HLA typing was unavailable for some donors at each locus, so association tests used only the typed subset. Correlated functional status among segregating V segments might reflect linkage disequilibrium, but an unknown experimental factor could not be ruled out. In a later genetic analysis, fewer N-insertions in productive TCRs were reported among donors in an Asian-associated ancestry cluster than the approximately 710-donor mean. In an earlier analysis of about 600 of the donors, most TCR beta V segments appeared in productive rearrangements about 87% or about 30% of the time, broadly matching IMGT annotations. The authors suggested that the approach could potentially be generalized to other disease states and immunological phenotypes. In a later analysis, most CMV-associated TCR beta chains were found to appear HLA-restricted, with HLA associations seemingly driven largely by CMV exposure. In a later analysis, HLA-associated TCR beta chains were found to be more clonally expanded and to have lower generation probabilities than equally common non-associated chains. A later analysis associated 16,951 TCR beta sequences with specific HLA alleles at a false discovery rate of 0.05. Assigning TCR associations to individual alleles was difficult when HLA alleles, especially DR and DQ, strongly co-occurred. Some IMGT-functional V segments, including TRBV6-2 and TRBV6-3, could not be told apart with the 87-base-pair reads, so those segments were excluded. In this cohort, only TCR beta chains were sequenced, and detectable features were limited by the absence of alpha or paired-chain data. The sequencing pipeline was judged likely to have produced a cluster of highly shared sequence variants as a technical artifact. In a later analysis, the rate of TCR association differed among HLA loci, with DRB1 alleles having the most associated TCRs and HLA-C alleles having the fewest. Immune exposure information for the cohort was limited to CMV serostatus. While some public TCRs were present in many individuals, most TCR sequences turned up only very rarely across donors. In both the original and validation cohorts, the classifier was reported to diagnose cytomegalovirus status with high specificity and sensitivity. In a later genetic analysis, a missense DCLRE1C variant was associated with V-gene and J-gene trimming of TCR beta chains, and the association was replicated in an independent cohort. According to a later analysis, parvovirus B19, influenza, CMV and Epstein-Barr virus appeared linked to several top co-occurrence clusters. The study gave a list of more than 150 TCR beta chains associated with cytomegalovirus. Because counts were too low, roughly 17 rarely observed V segments, including chromosome 9 orphons, were left out of the earlier analysis of 587 of the donors. Presence/absence analyses assumed roughly uniform sequencing depth across donors, an assumption that may not hold. Three of the identified cytomegalovirus-associated TCR beta chains were confirmed in vitro to be specific for cytomegalovirus antigens. A further reported finding was that TCR beta sequences accurately predicted the HLA-A and HLA-B alleles for most subjects in the first cohort.

In total, 630 or so healthy bone marrow donors made up the cohort. Cohort members were all nominally healthy when sampled, although unrecorded immune exposures were likely present. The donor tested CMV seropositive and was one of the 289 seropositive cohort members. A peripheral blood sample was provided by each donor, and peripheral blood mononuclear cells were used for TCR beta sequencing. Genomic DNA extraction from the blood cell samples was performed with the Qiagen DNeasy Blood Extraction Kit. Libraries came from the immunoSEQ multiplex PCR assay. A mixture of 60 forward primers for TCR Vbeta segments and 13 reverse primers for TCR Jbeta segments was used in the multiplex PCR. Amplification of the CDR3 region of rearranged TCR beta genes was performed with a multiplex PCR assay on genomic DNA. Amplified TCR beta libraries were sequenced as 87-base-pair reads on the Illumina HiSeq System. From the authors' description of their analysis: A later analysis tallied around 87 million unique TCR beta chains across the 550 to 850 repertoires, and some 10 million of those chains were shared by two or more donors. To remove PCR and sequencing errors, raw reads were error-corrected and collapsed into unique sequences using a nearest-neighbor algorithm that merged closely related sequences. V, D and J gene segments were assigned by aligning CDR3 sequences to IMGT reference sequences. For a sequence to be retained, at least a six-nucleotide match to both a V gene segment and a J gene segment was required. A rearrangement was called productive if the CDR3 had no stop codons and remained in frame with V and J, and every other rearrangement was called non-productive. Following IMGT convention, CDR3 was defined as the stretch from the second conserved V-encoded cysteine up to the conserved J-encoded phenylalanine. The earlier analysis of roughly 590 of the donors excluded any sequence lacking an unambiguous match to a single V gene segment. In an earlier analysis of almost 600 of the donors, a V segment was called functional when productive rearrangements were above 56.7%, and segregating when the standard deviation between donors exceeded 5%. A statistical classification framework was built to diagnose cytomegalovirus status from the catalog of TCR beta chain sequences. In a later analysis, TCR nucleotide sequences were compared against IMGT/GENE-DB human TR gene sequences so that V and J genes could be assigned. In a later analysis, CDR3 sequences and most-parsimonious VDJ recombination scenarios were assigned using the TCRdist pipeline. In a later analysis, each TCR beta chain was defined by its CDR3 amino acid sequence together with its V-gene family, and reads without a unique V-gene family were excluded. In a later analysis, several hundred highly shared, low-generation-probability nucleotide sequences were removed to address suspected cross-contamination and a sequencing artifact. In a later analysis, a clonal expansion index for each public chain was calculated from normalized within-repertoire ranks of inferred template counts. Generation probabilities in a later analysis came from a VDJ recombination model fitted to out-of-frame rearrangements, and those results were checked against IGoR. In a later analysis, hypergeometric tests were used to score TCR-TCR, TCR-HLA and TCR-CMV co-occurrence, with a repertoire-size bias correction applied to TCR pairs. To estimate false discovery rates, a later analysis permuted the HLA or CMV assignments 20 times. In a later analysis, co-occurring TCRs were grouped with DBSCAN, and TCRdist sequence similarity was added when clustering was performed within HLA-allele-positive subsets. Repertoires with fewer than 30,000 or more than 120,000 public chains, plus five repertoires with anomalous nucleotide sharing, were excluded from co-occurrence clustering. In its TCRdb copy, this immuneACCESS table keeps in-frame sequences only and misses some clones. Where compared with another copy, unresolved V genes explain less than half of these, and the others have no known cause. That table is the source of V, J and clone size, and D and trimming were worked out from the DNA. The sample has about 120,000 clones on record, 70% to 85% of them singletons. The leading ten clones occupy 11% of the sample.

For this clone: The clone's antigen remains unknown. Qualities for individual bases were not recorded, and no much larger clone is one base off.

V is trimmed back by 3 bases and J by 6 bases, and the junction contains 5 bases that no gene match accounts for. Spanning cysteine to phenylalanine, the CDR3 consists of 15 amino acids. The only DNA kept is the CDR3, 45 bases in frame from the first base. Reading the germline V gene gives CDR1 SGHRS and CDR2 YFSETQ. The receptor was derived from a woman in her fifties or sixties in good health and CMV-seropositive. Sequencing was carried out using PBMCs. Recombination joined TRBV5-1 with TRBJ2-7, and TRBD2 aligns with 14 junction nucleotides. The sequence in DNA is TGCGCCAGCAGCTCTACCGGGACTAGCGGGAGCGAGCAGTACTTC. The resulting protein is CASSSTGTSGSEQYF.